This T cell receptor beta chain is from a study of human T cells and chemical hapten exposure. Overall study: Largely, small differences in pooled library volume made per-sample TCR yields vary.

V lost 3 bases, J lost 6 bases, and 11 bases lay in between. Germline V gene data show CDR1 as KGHSH and CDR2 as LQKENI. There are 14 residues in the CDR3. Time point noted: healthy volunteer bleed at 6 weeks. RNA extraction used unfractionated whole blood as the source of total RNA. What the library attached to individual cDNA molecules were unique molecular identifiers. MiXCR, applied by TCRdb to the RACE reads, yields one record per CDR3 protein. This repertoire shows 65,000 or so distinct CDR3 sequences, around 6.1% found once; its top ten account for around 3.4%. General study results and limits: TCRs at a frequency above 1 in 1000 stayed unchanged with DPC sensitization.

This clonotype was found many times. Its antigen is currently unknown. The sequenced material came from whole blood. This TCR was recovered from a female donor in good health. Some clones in this sample may be carry-over from other donors' samples. The V gene is TRBV18, the J gene TRBJ2-2; D is possibly TRBD2 (5 bases). The CDR3 protein is CASSPGSGAGELFF. In DNA, the CDR3 is TGTGCCAGCTCACCTGGGAGCGGTGCCGGGGAGCTGTTTTTT.